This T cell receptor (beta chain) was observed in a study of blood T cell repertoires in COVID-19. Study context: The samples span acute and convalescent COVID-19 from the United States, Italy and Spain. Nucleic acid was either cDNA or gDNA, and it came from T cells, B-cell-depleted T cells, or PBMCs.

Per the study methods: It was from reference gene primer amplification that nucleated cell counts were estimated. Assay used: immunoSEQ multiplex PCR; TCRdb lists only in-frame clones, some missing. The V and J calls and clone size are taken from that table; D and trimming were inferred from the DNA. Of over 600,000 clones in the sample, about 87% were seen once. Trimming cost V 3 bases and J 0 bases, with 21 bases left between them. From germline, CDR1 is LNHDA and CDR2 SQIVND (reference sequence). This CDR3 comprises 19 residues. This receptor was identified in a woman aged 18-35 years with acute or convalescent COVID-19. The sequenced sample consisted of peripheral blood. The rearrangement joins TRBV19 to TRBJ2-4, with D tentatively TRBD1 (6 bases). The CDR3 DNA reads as TGTGCCAGTAGTATCGCAGGGGTAGGAGTTGCGCTAGCCAAAAACATTCAGTACTTC. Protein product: CASSIAGVGVALAKNIQYF.